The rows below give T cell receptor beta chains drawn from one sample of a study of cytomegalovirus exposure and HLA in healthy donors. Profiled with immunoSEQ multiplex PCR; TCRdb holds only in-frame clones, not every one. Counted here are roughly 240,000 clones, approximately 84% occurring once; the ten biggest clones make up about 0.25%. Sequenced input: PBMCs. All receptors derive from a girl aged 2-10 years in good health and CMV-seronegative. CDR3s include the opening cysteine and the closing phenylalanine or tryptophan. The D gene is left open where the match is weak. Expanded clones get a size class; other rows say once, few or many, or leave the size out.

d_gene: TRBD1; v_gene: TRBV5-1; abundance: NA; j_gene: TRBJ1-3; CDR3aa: CASSSGQGNTIYF; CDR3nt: TGCGCCAGCAGCTCGGGACAGGGAAACACCATATATTTT
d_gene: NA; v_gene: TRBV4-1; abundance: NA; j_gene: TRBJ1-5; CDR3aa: CASSQELRGSQPQHF; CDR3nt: TGCGCCAGCAGCCAAGAGCTCAGGGGTAGTCAGCCCCAGCATTTT
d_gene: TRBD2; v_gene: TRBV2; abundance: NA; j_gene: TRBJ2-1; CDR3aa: CASSEKRGYGEQFF; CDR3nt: TGTGCCAGCAGTGAAAAGCGGGGATACGGTGAGCAGTTCTTC
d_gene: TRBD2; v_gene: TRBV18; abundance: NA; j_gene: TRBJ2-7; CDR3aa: CASSRGREAAYEQYF; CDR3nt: TGTGCCAGCTCTCGGGGGCGGGAGGCAGCCTACGAGCAGTACTTC
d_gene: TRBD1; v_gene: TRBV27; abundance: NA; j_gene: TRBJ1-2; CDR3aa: CASSLLGTGGYGYTF; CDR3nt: TGTGCCAGCAGTTTATTAGGGACAGGCGGATATGGCTACACCTTC
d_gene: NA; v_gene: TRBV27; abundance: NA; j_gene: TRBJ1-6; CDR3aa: CAGGRALGSPLHF; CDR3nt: TGTGCCGGGGGCAGGGCCCTGGGGTCACCCCTCCACTTT
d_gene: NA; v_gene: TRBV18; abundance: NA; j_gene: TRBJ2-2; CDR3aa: CASSPRRGVNTGELFF; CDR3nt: TGTGCCAGCTCACCACGCAGGGGGGTGAACACCGGGGAGCTGTTTTTT
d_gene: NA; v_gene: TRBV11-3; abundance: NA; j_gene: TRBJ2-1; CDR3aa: CASSLSGDYNEQFF; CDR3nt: TGTGCCAGCAGCTTATCAGGGGACTACAATGAGCAGTTCTTC
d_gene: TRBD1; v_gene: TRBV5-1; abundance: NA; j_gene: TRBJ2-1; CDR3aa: CASSLGQGGYNEQFF; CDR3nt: TGCGCCAGCAGCCTCGGACAGGGGGGGTACAATGAGCAGTTCTTC
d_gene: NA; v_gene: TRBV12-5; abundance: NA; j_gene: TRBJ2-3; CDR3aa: CASGLVLNRKTDTQYF; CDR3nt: TGTGCTAGTGGTTTGGTACTCAACAGGAAGACAGATACGCAGTATTTT
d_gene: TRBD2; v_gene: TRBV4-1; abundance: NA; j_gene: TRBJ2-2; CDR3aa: CASGYTGGTGELFF; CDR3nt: TGCGCCAGCGGATATACGGGGGGCACCGGGGAGCTGTTTTTT
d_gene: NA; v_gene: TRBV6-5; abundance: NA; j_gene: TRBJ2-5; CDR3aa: CASSYSSKGVAKTQYF; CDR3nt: TGTGCCAGCAGTTACTCGAGTAAGGGGGTTGCGAAGACCCAGTACTTC
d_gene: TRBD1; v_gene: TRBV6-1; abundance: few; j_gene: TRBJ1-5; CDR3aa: CASSGQGTQPQHF; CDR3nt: TGTGCCAGCAGTGGACAGGGCACTCAGCCCCAGCATTTT
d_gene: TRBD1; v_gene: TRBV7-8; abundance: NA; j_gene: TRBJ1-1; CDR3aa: CASSKGGQGYVTEAFF; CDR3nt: TGTGCCAGCAGCAAGGGAGGACAGGGATACGTGACTGAAGCTTTCTTT
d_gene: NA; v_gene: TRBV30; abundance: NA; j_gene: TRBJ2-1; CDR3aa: CAWSVRRSTYNEQFF; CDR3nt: TGTGCCTGGAGTGTACGGCGGAGCACCTACAATGAGCAGTTCTTC
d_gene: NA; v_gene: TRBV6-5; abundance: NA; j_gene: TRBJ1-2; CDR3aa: CASSPGGYGYTF; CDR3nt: TGTGCCAGCAGCCCGGGGGGGTATGGCTACACCTTC
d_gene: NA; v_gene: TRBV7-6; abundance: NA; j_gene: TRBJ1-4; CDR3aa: CASSLGSGANEKLFF; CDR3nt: TGTGCCAGCAGCTTAGGTTCCGGAGCTAATGAAAAACTGTTTTTT
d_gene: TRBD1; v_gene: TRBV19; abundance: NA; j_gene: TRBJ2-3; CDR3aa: CASSIPDRGSDTQYF; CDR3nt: TGTGCCAGTAGTATTCCCGACAGGGGTTCAGATACGCAGTATTTT
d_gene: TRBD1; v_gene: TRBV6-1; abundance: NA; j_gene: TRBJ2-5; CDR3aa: CASRIPGGETQYF; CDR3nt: TGTGCCAGCAGGATACCAGGGGGCGAGACCCAGTACTTC
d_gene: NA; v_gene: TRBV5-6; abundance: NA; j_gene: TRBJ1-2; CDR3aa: CASSPAGTFWGYTF; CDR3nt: TGTGCCAGCAGCCCCGCCGGGACATTTTGGGGCTACACCTTC
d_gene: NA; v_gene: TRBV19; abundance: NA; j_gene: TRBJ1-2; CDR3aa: CASTPVGHFYGYTF; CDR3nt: TGTGCCAGTACTCCGGTGGGACACTTCTATGGCTACACCTTC
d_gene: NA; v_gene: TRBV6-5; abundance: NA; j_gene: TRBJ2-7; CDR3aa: CASSLTAQSYEQYF; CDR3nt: TGTGCCAGCAGTTTGACAGCTCAGTCCTACGAGCAGTACTTC
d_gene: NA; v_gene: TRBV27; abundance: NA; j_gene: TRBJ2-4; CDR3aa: CASSFGPRIAKNIQYF; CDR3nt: TGTGCCAGCAGTTTTGGGCCCCGGATCGCCAAAAACATTCAGTACTTC
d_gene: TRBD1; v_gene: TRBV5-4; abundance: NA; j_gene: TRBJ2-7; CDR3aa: CASSLAKRTGDYEQYF; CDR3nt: TGTGCCAGCAGCTTGGCCAAGCGGACAGGGGACTACGAGCAGTACTTC
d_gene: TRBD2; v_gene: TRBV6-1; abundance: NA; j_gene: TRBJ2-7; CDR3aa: CASSGAGGMFREQCF; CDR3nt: TGTGCCAGCAGTGGGGCGGGGGGGATGTTCAGGGAGCAGTGCTTC
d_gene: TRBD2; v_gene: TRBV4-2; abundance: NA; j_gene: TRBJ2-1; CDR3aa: CASSQGTSGRSDEQFF; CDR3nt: TGTGCCAGCAGCCAAGGGACTAGCGGGAGATCGGATGAGCAGTTCTTC
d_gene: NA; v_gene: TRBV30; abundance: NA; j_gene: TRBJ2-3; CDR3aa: CAFSRGTDTQYF; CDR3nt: TGTGCCTTTAGTCGAGGCACAGATACGCAGTATTTT
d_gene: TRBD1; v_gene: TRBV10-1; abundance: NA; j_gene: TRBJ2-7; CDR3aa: CASSDATGQAPYEQYF; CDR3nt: TGCGCCAGCAGTGATGCCACTGGACAGGCTCCCTACGAGCAGTACTTC
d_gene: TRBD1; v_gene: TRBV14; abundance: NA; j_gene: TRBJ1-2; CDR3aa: CASSPHTGTGVYGYTF; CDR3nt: TGTGCCAGCAGCCCCCATACCGGGACAGGGGTCTATGGCTACACCTTC
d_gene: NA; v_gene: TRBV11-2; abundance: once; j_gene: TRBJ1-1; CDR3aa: CASSPSGPRTEAFF; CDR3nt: TGTGCCAGCAGCCCCAGCGGACCGAGGACTGAAGCTTTCTTT
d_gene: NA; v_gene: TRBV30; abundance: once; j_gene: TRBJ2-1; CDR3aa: CAWSVYQRGPKEGGGLYNEQFF; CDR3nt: TGTGCCTGGAGTGTATATCAGCGGGGACCAAAAGAGGGCGGGGGCCTTTACAATGAGCAGTTCTTC
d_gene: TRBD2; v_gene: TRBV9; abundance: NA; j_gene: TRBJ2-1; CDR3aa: CASSPRRSGGAYSYNEQFF; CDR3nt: TGTGCCAGCAGCCCCCGGCGGAGCGGGGGGGCGTACTCCTACAATGAGCAGTTCTTC
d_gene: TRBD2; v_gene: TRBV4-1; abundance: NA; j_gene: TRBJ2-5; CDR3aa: CASSQERREVETQYF; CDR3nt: TGCGCCAGCAGCCAAGAGCGACGGGAGGTAGAGACCCAGTACTTC
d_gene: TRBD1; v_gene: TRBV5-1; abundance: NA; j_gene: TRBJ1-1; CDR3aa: CASSRDRGRGLNTEAFF; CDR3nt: TGCGCCAGCAGCAGGGACAGGGGGCGCGGGTTGAACACTGAAGCTTTCTTT
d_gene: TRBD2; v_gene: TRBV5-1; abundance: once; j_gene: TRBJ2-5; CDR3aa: CASTRTSGQETQYF; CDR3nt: TGCGCCAGCACCCGGACTAGCGGCCAAGAGACCCAGTACTTC